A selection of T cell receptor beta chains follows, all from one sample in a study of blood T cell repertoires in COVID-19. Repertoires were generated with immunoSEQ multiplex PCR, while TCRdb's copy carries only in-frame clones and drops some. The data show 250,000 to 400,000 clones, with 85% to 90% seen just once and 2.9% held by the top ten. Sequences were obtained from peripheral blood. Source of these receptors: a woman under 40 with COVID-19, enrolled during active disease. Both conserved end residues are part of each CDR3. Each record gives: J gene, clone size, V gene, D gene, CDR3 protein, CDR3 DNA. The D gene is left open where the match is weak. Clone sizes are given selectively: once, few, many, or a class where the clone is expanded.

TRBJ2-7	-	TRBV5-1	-	CASSLEDNVYEQYF	TGCGCCAGCAGCTTAGAGGACAACGTCTACGAGCAGTACTTC
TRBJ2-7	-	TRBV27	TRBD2	CASSSRTSGSDEQYF	TGTGCCAGCAGTTCCCGGACTAGCGGGAGTGACGAGCAGTACTTC
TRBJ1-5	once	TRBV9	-	CASSVEAQGQPQHF	TGTGCCAGCAGCGTAGAAGCACAGGGCCAGCCCCAGCATTTT
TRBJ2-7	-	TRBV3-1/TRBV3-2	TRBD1	CASSQEAGQGAYEQYF	TGTGCCAGCAGCCAAGAGGCGGGACAGGGGGCCTACGAGCAGTACTTC
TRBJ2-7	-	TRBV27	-	CASSFSGMLEQYF	TGTGCCAGCAGTTTTTCAGGAATGCTCGAGCAGTACTTC
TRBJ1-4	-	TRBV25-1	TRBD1	CASSEYQGATNEKLFF	TGTGCCAGCAGTGAATATCAGGGGGCAACTAATGAAAAACTGTTTTTT
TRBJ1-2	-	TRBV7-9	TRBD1	CASSFAGTGSSYGYTF	TGTGCCAGCAGCTTTGCCGGGACAGGAAGTTCTTATGGCTACACCTTC
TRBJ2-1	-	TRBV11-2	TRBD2	CASSLSGLADYHRYNEQFF	TGTGCCAGCAGCTTATCGGGACTAGCGGACTACCACCGTTACAATGAGCAGTTCTTC
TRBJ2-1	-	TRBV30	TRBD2	CAWSGTSAYNEQFF	TGTGCCTGGAGTGGGACTAGCGCCTACAATGAGCAGTTCTTC
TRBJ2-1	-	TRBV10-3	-	CAISESSSFNEQFF	TGTGCCATCAGTGAGTCGAGTAGCTTCAATGAGCAGTTCTTC
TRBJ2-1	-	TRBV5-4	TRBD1	CASSLFGQGAINEQFF	TGTGCCAGCAGCTTGTTTGGACAGGGGGCGATTAATGAGCAGTTCTTC